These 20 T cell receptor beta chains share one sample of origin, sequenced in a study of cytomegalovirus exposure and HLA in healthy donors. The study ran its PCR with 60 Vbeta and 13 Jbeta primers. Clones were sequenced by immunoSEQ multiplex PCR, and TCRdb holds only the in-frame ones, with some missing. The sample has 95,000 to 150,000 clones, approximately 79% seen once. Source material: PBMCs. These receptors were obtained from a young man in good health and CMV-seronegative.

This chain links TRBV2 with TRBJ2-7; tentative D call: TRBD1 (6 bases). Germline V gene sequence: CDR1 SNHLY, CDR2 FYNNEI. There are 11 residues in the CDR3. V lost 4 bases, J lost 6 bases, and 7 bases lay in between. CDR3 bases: TGTGCCAGCAGTGCAGGGGTCGAGCAGTACTTC. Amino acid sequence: CASSAGVEQYF.

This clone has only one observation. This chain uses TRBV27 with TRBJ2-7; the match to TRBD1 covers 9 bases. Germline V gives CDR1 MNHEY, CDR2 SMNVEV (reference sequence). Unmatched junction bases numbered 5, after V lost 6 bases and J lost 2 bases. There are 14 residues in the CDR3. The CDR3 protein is CASRLTGGPYEQYF. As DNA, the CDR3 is TGTGCCAGCAGGCTGACAGGGGGTCCCTACGAGCAGTACTTC.

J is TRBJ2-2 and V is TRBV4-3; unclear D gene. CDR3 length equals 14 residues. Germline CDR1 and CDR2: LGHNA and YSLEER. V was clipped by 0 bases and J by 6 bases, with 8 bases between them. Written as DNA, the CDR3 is TGCGCCAGCAGCCAAGACCAGGCAGCCGGGGAGCTGTTTTTT. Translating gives CASSQDQAAGELFF.

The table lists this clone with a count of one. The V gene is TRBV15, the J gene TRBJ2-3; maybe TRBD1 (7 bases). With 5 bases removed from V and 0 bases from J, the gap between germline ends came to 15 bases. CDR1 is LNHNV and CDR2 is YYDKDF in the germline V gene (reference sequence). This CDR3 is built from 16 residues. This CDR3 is CATSGGTATSTDTQYF. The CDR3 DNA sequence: TGTGCCACCAGCGGAGGGACAGCAACTAGCACAGATACGCAGTATTTT. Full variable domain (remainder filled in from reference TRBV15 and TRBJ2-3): DAMVIQNPRYQVTQFGKPVTLSCSQTLNHNVMYWYQQKSSQAPKLLFHYYDKDFNNEADTPDNFQSRRPNTSFCFLDIRSPGLGDTAMYLCATSGGTATSTDTQYFGPGTRLTVL.

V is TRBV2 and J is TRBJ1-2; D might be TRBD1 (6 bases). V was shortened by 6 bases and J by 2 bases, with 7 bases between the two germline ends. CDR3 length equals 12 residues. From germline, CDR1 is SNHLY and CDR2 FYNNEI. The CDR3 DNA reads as TGTGCCAGCAGCGGGACAAACTATGGCTACACCTTC. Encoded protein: CASSGTNYGYTF. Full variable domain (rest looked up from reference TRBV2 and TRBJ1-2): EPEVTQTPSHQVTQMGQEVILRCVPISNHLYFYWYRQILGQKVEFLVSFYNNEISEKSEIFDDQFSVERPDGSNFTLKIRSTKLEDSAMYFCASSGTNYGYTFGSGTRLTVV.

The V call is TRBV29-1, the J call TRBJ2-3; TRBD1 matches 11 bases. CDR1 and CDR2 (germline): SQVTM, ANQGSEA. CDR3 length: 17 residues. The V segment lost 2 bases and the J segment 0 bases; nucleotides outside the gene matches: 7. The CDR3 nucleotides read TGCAGCGTTGAATCGGGGACAGGGGGTTGGAGCACAGATACGCAGTATTTT. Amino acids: CSVESGTGGWSTDTQYF.

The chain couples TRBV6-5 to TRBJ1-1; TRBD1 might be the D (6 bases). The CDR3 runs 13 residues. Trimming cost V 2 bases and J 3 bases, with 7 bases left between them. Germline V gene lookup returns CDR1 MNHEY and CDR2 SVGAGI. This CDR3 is CASSYGQYTEAFF. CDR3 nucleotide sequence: TGTGCCAGCAGTTACGGACAGTACACTGAAGCTTTCTTT.

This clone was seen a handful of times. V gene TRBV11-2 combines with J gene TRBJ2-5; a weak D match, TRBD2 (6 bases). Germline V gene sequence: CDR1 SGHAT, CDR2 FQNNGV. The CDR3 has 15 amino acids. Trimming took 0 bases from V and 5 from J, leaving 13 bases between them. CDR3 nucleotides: TGTGCCAGCAGCTTAGATCCGGGAGCAAGGGAGACCCAGTACTTC. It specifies CASSLDPGARETQYF. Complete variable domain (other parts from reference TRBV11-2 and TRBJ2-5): EAGVAQSPRYKIIEKRQSVAFWCNPISGHATLYWYQQILGQGPKLLIQFQNNGVVDDSQLPKDRFSAERLKGVDSTLKIQPAKLEDSAVYLCASSLDPGARETQYFGPGTRLLVL.

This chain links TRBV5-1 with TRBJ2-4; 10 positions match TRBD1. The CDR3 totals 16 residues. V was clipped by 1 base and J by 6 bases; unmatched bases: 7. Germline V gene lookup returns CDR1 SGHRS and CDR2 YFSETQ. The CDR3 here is CASSLLQRDRGNIQYF. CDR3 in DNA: TGCGCCAGCAGCTTGCTGCAAAGGGACAGGGGAAACATTCAGTACTTC.

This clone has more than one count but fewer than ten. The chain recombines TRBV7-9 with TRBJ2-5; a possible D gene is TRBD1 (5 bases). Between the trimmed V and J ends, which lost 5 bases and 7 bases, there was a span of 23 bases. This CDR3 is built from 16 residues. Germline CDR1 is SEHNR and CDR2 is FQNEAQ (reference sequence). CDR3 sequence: CASSGVVDSQLVTQYF. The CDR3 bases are TGTGCCAGCAGCGGGGTTGTAGACAGCCAATTAGTGACCCAGTACTTC.

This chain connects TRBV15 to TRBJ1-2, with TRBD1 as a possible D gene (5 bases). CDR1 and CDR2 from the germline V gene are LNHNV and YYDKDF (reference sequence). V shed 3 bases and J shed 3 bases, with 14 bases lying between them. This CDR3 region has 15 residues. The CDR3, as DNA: TGTGCCACCAGCAGCCCTAAGGGGATAGACTATGGCTACACCTTC. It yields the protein CATSSPKGIDYGYTF.

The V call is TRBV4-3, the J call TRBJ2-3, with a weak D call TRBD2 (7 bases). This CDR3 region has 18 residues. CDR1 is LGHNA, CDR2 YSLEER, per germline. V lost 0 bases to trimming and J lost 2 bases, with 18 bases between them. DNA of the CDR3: TGCGCCAGCAGCCAAGATAGAGAGGGCGGGGGCACCACAGATACGCAGTATTTT. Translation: CASSQDREGGGTTDTQYF.

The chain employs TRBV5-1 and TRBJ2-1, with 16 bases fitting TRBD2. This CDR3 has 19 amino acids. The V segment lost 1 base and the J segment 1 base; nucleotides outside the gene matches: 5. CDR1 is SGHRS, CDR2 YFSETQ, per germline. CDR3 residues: CASSLPGTSGGVSYNEQFF. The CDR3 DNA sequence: TGCGCCAGCAGCTTGCCCGGGACTAGCGGGGGGGTGTCCTACAATGAGCAGTTCTTC. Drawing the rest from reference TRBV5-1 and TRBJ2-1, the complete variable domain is KAGVTQTPRYLIKTRGQQVTLSCSPISGHRSVSWYQQTPGQGLQFLFEYFSETQRNKGNFPGRFSGRQFSNSRSEMNVSTLELGDSALYLCASSLPGTSGGVSYNEQFFGPGTRLTVL.

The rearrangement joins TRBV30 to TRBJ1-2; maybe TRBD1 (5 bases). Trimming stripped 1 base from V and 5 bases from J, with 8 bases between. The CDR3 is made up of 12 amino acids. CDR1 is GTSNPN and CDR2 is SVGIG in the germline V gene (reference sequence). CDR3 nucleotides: TGTGCCTGGAGTGGACAGCATTATGGCTACACCTTC. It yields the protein CAWSGQHYGYTF.

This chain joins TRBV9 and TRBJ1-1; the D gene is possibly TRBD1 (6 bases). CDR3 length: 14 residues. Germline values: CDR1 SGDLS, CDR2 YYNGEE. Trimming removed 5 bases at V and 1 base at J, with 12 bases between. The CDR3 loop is CASSKGRGNTEAFF. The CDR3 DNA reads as TGTGCCAGCAGTAAAGGCAGGGGGAACACTGAAGCTTTCTTT.

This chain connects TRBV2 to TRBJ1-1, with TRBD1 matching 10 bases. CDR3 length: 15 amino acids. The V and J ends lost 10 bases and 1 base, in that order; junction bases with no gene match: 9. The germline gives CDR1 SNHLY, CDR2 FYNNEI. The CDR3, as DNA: TGTGCCAAAGACAGGGGGCGGGCCCAGAACACTGAAGCTTTCTTT. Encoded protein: CAKDRGRAQNTEAFF. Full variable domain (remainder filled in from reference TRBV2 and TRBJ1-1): EPEVTQTPSHQVTQMGQEVILRCVPISNHLYFYWYRQILGQKVEFLVSFYNNEISEKSEIFDDQFSVERPDGSNFTLKIRSTKLEDSAMYFCAKDRGRAQNTEAFFGQGTRLTVV.

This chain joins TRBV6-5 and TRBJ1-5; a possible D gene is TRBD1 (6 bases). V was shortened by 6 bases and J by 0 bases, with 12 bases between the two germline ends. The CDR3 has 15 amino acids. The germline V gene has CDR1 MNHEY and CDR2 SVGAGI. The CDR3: CASRERGYSNQPQHF. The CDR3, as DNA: TGTGCCAGCAGGGAAAGGGGGTATAGCAATCAGCCCCAGCATTTT.

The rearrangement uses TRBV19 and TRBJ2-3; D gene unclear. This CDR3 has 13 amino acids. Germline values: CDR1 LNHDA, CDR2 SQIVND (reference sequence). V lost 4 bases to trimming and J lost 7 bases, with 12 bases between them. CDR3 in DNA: TGTGCCAGTAGTAGCAATCAGGCTCATACGCAGTATTTT. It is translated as CASSSNQAHTQYF.

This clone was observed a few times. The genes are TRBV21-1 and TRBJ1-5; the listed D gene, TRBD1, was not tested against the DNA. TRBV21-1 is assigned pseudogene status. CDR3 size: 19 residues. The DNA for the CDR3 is TGTGCCAGCAGCAAAGCCGCCGCCGACCTTGACAGGGGGAGGCAGCCCCAGCATTTT. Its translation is CASSKAAADLDRGRQPQHF.

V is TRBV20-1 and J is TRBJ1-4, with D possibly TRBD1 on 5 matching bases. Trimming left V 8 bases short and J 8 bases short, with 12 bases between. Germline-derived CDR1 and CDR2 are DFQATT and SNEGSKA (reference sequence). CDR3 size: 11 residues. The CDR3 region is CSPGGGEKLFF. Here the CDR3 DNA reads TGCAGTCCCGGGGGAGGGGAAAAACTGTTTTTT.